The entry that follows covers one TCR beta chain sequence. Germline loops: CDR1 ENHRY, CDR2 SYGVKD. The CDR3 extends over 13 amino acids. V dropped 6 bases and J dropped 1; count of bases not matched to a gene: 1. This entry is derived from a study of OX40 agonist ivuxolimab in advanced cancers. Libraries were prepared by immunoSEQ multiplex PCR; TCRdb keeps only in-frame clonotypes and omits some of them. The sample lists approximately 75,000 clones; around 90% were seen once. Sequencing was performed on CD4+ or CD8+ T cells sorted from blood, taken in a trial of the OX40 agonist ivuxolimab. The chain recombines TRBV10-3 with TRBJ2-3, with 7 bases that match TRBD1. The clonotype was recovered from an adult with an advanced solid tumor such as melanoma, head and neck, liver or kidney cancer. CDR3 protein: CAISGTGTDTQYF. The CDR3, as DNA: TGTGCCATCAGCGGGACAGGCACAGATACGCAGTATTTT.